Sequencing of this TCR beta chain was carried out in a study of cytomegalovirus exposure and HLA in healthy donors. The germline gives CDR1 SEHNR, CDR2 FQNEAQ (reference sequence). Trimming cost V 3 bases and J 7 bases, with 9 bases left between them. The length of the CDR3 is 12 residues. Primers included in the PCR were 60 Vbeta and 13 Jbeta primers. TCRdb's copy holds only in-frame clones and misses some; the assay was immunoSEQ multiplex PCR. The repertoire holds fewer than 140,000 clones, with over 60% as singletons. The source of this sequence is a woman in her forties or fifties in good health and CMV-seropositive. Sequencing input: PBMCs. The gene calls are TRBV7-9 and TRBJ1-2; D uncertain. CDR3 DNA: TGTGCCAGCAGCTTCCCTAATGGTGGCTACACCTTC. Its protein is CASSFPNGGYTF.